This section outlines one T cell receptor beta chain sequence together with its context. Its target is not known. The protocol was immunoSEQ multiplex PCR, while the TCRdb copy is restricted to in-frame clones and leaves out a portion. The repertoire holds approximately 2,000,000 clones, with roughly 95% as singletons. The sample comes from a study of shared clonotypes between healthy human individuals. Study in general: Three plates were used per donor for CD4 naive, three for CD4 memory, two for CD8 naive and one for CD8 memory. General study findings and limits: Researchers found naive subsets generally carried larger estimated richness than memory subsets.

This CDR3 contains 14 residues. Unmatched junction bases numbered 5, after V lost 7 bases and J lost 2 bases. Germline V lookup: CDR1 SEHNR, CDR2 FQNEAQ (reference sequence). Naive CD8 cells comprised CD45RO-negative, CCR7-positively selected cells, excluding terminally differentiated effector memory CD45RA+ cells. V gene TRBV7-9 combines with J gene TRBJ2-1; 7 bases agree with TRBD1. Material: naive CD8+ T cells from PBMCs. This sequence was found in a man aged 18 to 29 in good health. Some clones in this sample may be carry-over from other donors' samples. CDR3 nucleotide sequence: TGTGCCAGCACCACGGACAGGCCCTACAATGAGCAGTTCTTC. Residues: CASTTDRPYNEQFF.